These T cell receptor beta chains were read from a single sample in a study of shared clonotypes between healthy human individuals. Only in-frame clones appear in the TCRdb table, and some are missing; sequencing was by immunoSEQ multiplex PCR. Found here are a few hundred thousand clones, around 78% of them singletons; the top ten hold around 11%. The sequenced material came from PBMCs. Receptors were obtained from a woman aged 40 to 55 in good health. Some clones in this sample may be carry-over from other donors' samples. The CDR3 runs from the conserved cysteine through the conserved F or W. Each record gives: V gene, J gene, CDR3 length, D gene, clone size, CDR3 DNA, CDR3 protein. The D gene is left open where the match is weak. Clone size is given for some rows only: seen once, a few or many times, or a class if the clone is expanded.

>TRBV2|TRBJ2-3|13|TRBD1|NA
TGTGCCAGCACCGGACAGGGTCCAGATACGCAGTATTTT
CASTGQGPDTQYF
>TRBV11-2|TRBJ2-5|11|NA|NA
TGTGCCAGCAGCTTATCTGAGACCCAGTACTTC
CASSLSETQYF
>TRBV19|TRBJ1-4|15|NA|NA
TGTGCCAGTAGTATTGATGTACAGGGTTACGAAAAACTGTTTTTT
CASSIDVQGYEKLFF
>TRBV18|TRBJ2-7|17|TRBD1|NA
TGTGCCAGCTCACCGCCCTCGACAGGGGTCGCCTCCTACGAGCAGTACTTC
CASSPPSTGVASYEQYF
>TRBV7-2|TRBJ2-7|15|TRBD2|NA
TGTGCCAGCAGCTTTGGTGGCGGGAGAAGGAACGAGCAGTACTTC
CASSFGGGRRNEQYF
>TRBV7-6|TRBJ2-2|14|NA|NA
TGTGCCAGCAGCTTAGTGGCAAGGACCGGGGAGCTGTTTTTT
CASSLVARTGELFF
>TRBV9|TRBJ1-1|13|NA|NA
TGTGCCAGCAGCGTCTCAGGGAACACTGAAGCTTTCTTT
CASSVSGNTEAFF
>TRBV5-1|TRBJ2-1|18|TRBD2|few
TGCGCCAGCAGCTTGGAAGGGACTAGCGGGGGGTCCTACAATGAGCAGTTCTTC
CASSLEGTSGGSYNEQFF
>TRBV4-1|TRBJ2-7|14|TRBD1|few
TGCGCCAGCAGCCACCGGGACAGGTCCTACGAGCAGTACTTC
CASSHRDRSYEQYF
>TRBV6-6|TRBJ2-1|15|TRBD1|NA
TGTGCCAGCAGTTACCTGGACAGGGAATTGTATGAGCAGTTCTTC
CASSYLDRELYEQFF
>TRBV28|TRBJ2-5|14|NA|once
TGTGCCGCAGAGGATCGGGGAGGCCAAGAGACCCAGTACTTC
CAAEDRGGQETQYF
>TRBV5-1|TRBJ2-5|13|NA|once
TGCGCCAGCAGCATTCAGGGTGAAGAGACCCAGTACTTC
CASSIQGEETQYF
>TRBV28|TRBJ2-7|14|NA|once
TGTGCCAGCAGAAGGACGAGAAGCTCCTACGAGCAGTACTTC
CASRRTRSSYEQYF
>TRBV2|TRBJ1-1|14|NA|NA
TGTGCCAGCAGGAAAAGACAGGATTACACTGAAGCTTTCTTT
CASRKRQDYTEAFF
>TRBV6-1|TRBJ2-1|16|TRBD2|NA
TGTGCCAGCAGTGAATTCGGAGCGGGAGTATTCGATGAGCAGTTCTTC
CASSEFGAGVFDEQFF
>TRBV2|TRBJ2-5|13|NA|NA
TGTGCCAGCAGTAAGGGACGGAAAGAGACCCAGTACTTC
CASSKGRKETQYF
>TRBV9|TRBJ1-2|14|NA|once
TGTGCCAGCAGCCCCTTCCTAAGTAACTATGGCTACACCTTC
CASSPFLSNYGYTF
>TRBV4-1|TRBJ1-1|16|NA|NA
TGCGCCAGCAGCCTAAATCGGGCTTTGATGAACACTGAAGCTTTCTTT
CASSLNRALMNTEAFF
>TRBV28|TRBJ1-2|19|TRBD1|NA
TGTGCCAGCAGTTTATTGACATTCCAAAACCGGGACAGGGGGTATGGCTACACCTTC
CASSLLTFQNRDRGYGYTF
>TRBV5-1|TRBJ1-4|16|NA|NA
TGCGCCAGCAGCTCGGGTCTACAGGGCCCTAATGAAAAACTGTTTTTT
CASSSGLQGPNEKLFF
>TRBV5-1|TRBJ1-2|13|TRBD1|once
TGCGCCAGCAGCTTGGAGGCAGGGGGTAGCTACACCTTC
CASSLEAGGSYTF
>TRBV5-4|TRBJ2-3|14|NA|NA
TGTGCCAGCAGCCGGGGCCTAGCTGCAGATACGCAGTATTTT
CASSRGLAADTQYF
>TRBV14|TRBJ1-4|14|TRBD1|NA
TGTGCCAGCAGTCAGCCGACAGGGGATGAAAAACTGTTTTTT
CASSQPTGDEKLFF
>TRBV6-1|TRBJ2-1|15|TRBD2|NA
TGTGCCAGCAGTGTAGAAGCGGGAGGGCCGGATGAGCAGTTCTTC
CASSVEAGGPDEQFF
>TRBV9|TRBJ2-3|16|TRBD2|NA
TGTGCCAGCAGCGGGGGACTAGCGGTGTCGATGGATACGCAGTATTTT
CASSGGLAVSMDTQYF
>TRBV7-9|TRBJ2-1|17|NA|NA
TGTGCCAGCAGCTTAACTAGCCCCTCCTTTGTAAACAATGAGCAGTTCTTC
CASSLTSPSFVNNEQFF
>TRBV18|TRBJ2-7|15|TRBD2|few
TGTGCCAGCTCACCTGGACTAGCGGGAGGTTACGAGCAGTACTTC
CASSPGLAGGYEQYF
>TRBV27|TRBJ2-1|16|NA|NA
TGTGCCAGCAGTTCAGGTCTTAAGCTCTCCTACAATGAGCAGTTCTTC
CASSSGLKLSYNEQFF
>TRBV19|TRBJ2-1|15|NA|NA
TGTGCCAGTAGTACCGGGACGAGCCTATACAATGAGCAGTTCTTC
CASSTGTSLYNEQFF
>TRBV7-2|TRBJ1-1|13|TRBD1|NA
TGTGCCAGCAGCTTAGCCCGGTCAGGGGGAGCTTTCTTT
CASSLARSGGAFF
>TRBV11-2|TRBJ1-1|14|NA|NA
TGTGCCAGCAGCTTAACAGGGTATAGCACTGAAGCTTTCTTT
CASSLTGYSTEAFF